A single count supports the clone carrying this TCR beta chain. Antigen unknown. The sample is drawn from a study of radiation and T cells in renal cell carcinoma. General observations from the study: Top tumor clonotypes rose in blood 2 weeks post-radiation, then contracted. No pretreatment tumor biopsies were available for baseline clonotypes.

Assay: immunoSEQ multiplex PCR; the TCRdb copy retains only in-frame clones and omits some. Of 60,000 to 80,000 clones listed, about 80% are singletons. Specified time point: blood 2 weeks post-SBRT. Treatment in this sample: 15 Gy SBRT to primary tumor, nephrectomy 4 weeks later. The patient's renal cell carcinoma had clear cell pathology. The V gene's germline CDR1 is MNHNS and CDR2 SASEGT. Trimming removed 2 bases at V and 5 bases at J, with 24 bases between. The CDR3 covers 18 residues. This material consisted of blood, taken from a patient whose treatment included radiotherapy and nephrectomy. The TCR sequence derives from a man in his 60s with renal cell carcinoma. This chain joins TRBV6-1 and TRBJ2-5; the D gene is possibly TRBD2 (7 bases). This CDR3 reads CASSESPGAGARTETQYF. The CDR3 coding sequence is TGTGCCAGCAGTGAATCTCCGGGGGCGGGAGCGAGGACGGAGACCCAGTACTTC.